The 9 T cell receptor beta chains below come from one sample, sequenced in a study of human T cells and chemical hapten exposure. MiXCR was run by TCRdb on the RACE reads, yielding one entry per CDR3 protein. The table has approximately 90,000 distinct CDR3 sequences, over 6.5% seen once. Time point indicated: pre-sensitization, week 0. Documented treatment: therapeutic diphenylcyclopropenone sensitization with weekly scalp DPC. The input for sequencing was whole blood, taken in connection with sensitization to the hapten diphenylcyclopropenone (DPC). The receptors originated from a man between 35 and 55 years old with alopecia areata. Some clones in this sample may be carry-over from other donors' samples.

A few counts support this clonotype. This chain connects TRBV6-5 to TRBJ2-7, with D unresolved. Germline V gene sequence: CDR1 MNHEY, CDR2 SVGAGI. The length of the CDR3 is 14 residues. With 4 bases removed from V and 3 bases from J, the gap between germline ends came to 13 bases. The CDR3 coding sequence is TGTGCCAGCAGTTGGGCCGAAGATAACTACGAGCAGTACTTC. Protein product: CASSWAEDNYEQYF.

The chain has TRBV20-1 and TRBJ2-3; 10 bases are a match to TRBD2. Unmatched junction bases numbered 20, after V lost 6 bases and J lost 2 bases. CDR1 and CDR2 (germline): DFQATT, SNEGSKA (reference sequence). The CDR3 is 19 amino acids. The CDR3 spells CSALTLAGVKGNPTDTQYF. The CDR3, as DNA: TGCAGTGCCTTAACCCTAGCGGGAGTAAAGGGAAACCCCACAGATACGCAGTATTTT.

This clonotype was counted at least ten times. This sequence joins TRBV6-5 and TRBJ2-1, with 11 bases that match TRBD1. Germline CDR1 is MNHEY and CDR2 is SVGAGI. With V trimmed by 2 bases and J by 7 bases, 7 bases remained unmatched. The CDR3 consists of 16 residues. The CDR3 is CASSYKPGQGVNEQFF. The CDR3 nucleotides read TGTGCCAGCAGTTACAAACCGGGACAGGGGGTAAATGAGCAGTTCTTC.

This clonotype has just a few counts. The chain uses TRBV27 and TRBJ2-7; possibly TRBD2 for D (6 bases). Germline values: CDR1 MNHEY, CDR2 SMNVEV (reference sequence). Trimming left V 6 bases short and J 5 bases short, with 17 bases between. The length of the CDR3 is 14 residues. CDR3 sequence reads: CASSPLRGFHEQYV. The CDR3 DNA reads as TGTGCCAGCAGCCCCTTGCGGGGTTTCCACGAGCAGTACGTC.

The sample holds many counts of this clonotype. This chain joins TRBV7-2 and TRBJ1-6; 7 positions match TRBD1. Germline lookup yields CDR1 SGHTA and CDR2 FQGNSA. This CDR3 contains 13 residues. Losses at the gene ends were 8 bases for V and 6 bases for J; bases not matched to a gene: 4. DNA for the CDR3: TGTGCCAGCGGACAGGCGATTAATTCACCCCTCCACTTT. Translated, it gives CASGQAINSPLHF.

This chain joins TRBV11-3 and TRBJ2-1, with 7 bases fitting TRBD2. CDR3 length equals 14 residues. V gave up 1 base and J gave up 8 bases; unmatched junction bases: 5. Per germline, CDR1 SGHNT and CDR2 YENEEA. The DNA for the CDR3 is TGTGCCAGCAGCTTAGGTCAACGGGAGGATGAGCAGTTCTTC. Protein sequence: CASSLGQREDEQFF.

Many counts were recorded for this clonotype. The chain carries TRBV5-1 and TRBJ2-7; D gene uncertain. This CDR3 has 15 amino acids. V was pared by 0 bases and J by 1 base, with 11 bases between. In germline, CDR1 is SGHRS, CDR2 YFSETQ. The CDR3: CASSLELDLSYEQYF. CDR3 bases: TGCGCCAGCAGCTTGGAACTGGATTTATCCTACGAGCAGTACTTC.

This clonotype occurred many times. The chain links TRBV28 to TRBJ1-2, with D possibly matching TRBD1 (5 bases). Germline V gene data show CDR1 as MDHEN and CDR2 as SYDVKM. Trimming shortened V by 4 bases and J by 4 bases, and 16 bases separated the two germline ends. CDR3 length: 15 residues. The CDR3 region has the DNA TGTGCCAGCAGTTCGGGGACTTTAATAGGCTATGGCTACACCTTC. Its protein product is CASSSGTLIGYGYTF.

This clonotype was observed a single time. This sequence joins TRBV3-1 and TRBJ2-1; no firm D call. The V gene lost 1 base and the J gene lost 9 bases, with 16 bases spanning the gap. This CDR3 is built from 15 residues. Germline values: CDR1 LGHDT, CDR2 YNNKEL (reference sequence). Here the CDR3 DNA reads TGTGCCAGCAGCCAAGGGGGAAATGGCTACGGTGAGCAGTTCTTC. Translation gives CASSQGGNGYGEQFF.